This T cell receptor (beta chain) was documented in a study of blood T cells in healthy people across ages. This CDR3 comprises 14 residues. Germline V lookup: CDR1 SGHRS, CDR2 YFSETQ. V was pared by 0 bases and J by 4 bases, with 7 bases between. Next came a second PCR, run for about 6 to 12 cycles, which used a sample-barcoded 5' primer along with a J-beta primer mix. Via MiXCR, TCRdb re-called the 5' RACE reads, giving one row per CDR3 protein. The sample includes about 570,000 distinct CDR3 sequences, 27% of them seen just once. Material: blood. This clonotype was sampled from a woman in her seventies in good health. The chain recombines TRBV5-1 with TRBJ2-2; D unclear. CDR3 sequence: CASSLDRFTGELFF. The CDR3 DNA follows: TGCGCCAGCAGCTTGGACCGGTTCACCGGGGAGCTGTTTTTT.